What follows are 3 T cell receptor beta chains derived from one specimen sequenced in a study of cytomegalovirus exposure and HLA in healthy donors (dated by TCRdb to the late 2010s). Receptor amplification or capture employed the immunoSEQ multiplex PCR assay. For the multiplex PCR, a mixture combining 60 forward primers for TCR Vbeta segments and 13 reverse primers for TCR Jbeta segments was used. The table comes from immuneACCESS by way of TCRdb, which keeps in-frame sequences with V and J called. Part of the clones is missing from these tables; in studies checked, under half for an unresolved V gene and the rest for unknown reasons. Within this sample are around 100,000 clones, with roughly 76% of them counted one time only. About 20% of the sample goes to the ten largest clones. Sequenced material: PBMCs. The receptors come from an older woman in good health and CMV-seropositive.

This clone has just one count. The rearrangement uses TRBV11-3 and TRBJ2-1, with a possible D match to TRBD2 (7 bases). Germline CDR1 and CDR2: SGHNT and YENEEA. The CDR3 runs to 18 residues. V lost 3 bases, J lost 4 bases, and 22 bases lay in between. CDR3 nucleotides: TGTGCCAGCAGCTTCAACGACAGAGGGGGGGGCGTATACAATGAGCAGTTCTTC. Protein sequence: CASSFNDRGGGVYNEQFF.

The rearrangement links TRBV9 to TRBJ2-3; 8 bases agree with TRBD2. Germline values: CDR1 SGDLS, CDR2 YYNGEE. The length of the CDR3 is 16 residues. The V gene end was trimmed by 3 bases and the J gene end by 2 bases; junction bases not matched to a gene: 8. The CDR3 region is CASSAESGGNTDTQYF. The CDR3 nucleotides read TGTGCCAGCAGCGCCGAGAGCGGGGGCAACACAGATACGCAGTATTTT.

This rearrangement joins TRBV6-1 to TRBJ1-1; D remains unclear. V shed 2 bases and J shed 4 bases, with 14 bases lying between them. The length of the CDR3 is 15 residues. Germline V gives CDR1 MNHNS, CDR2 SASEGT. CDR3 sequence: CASSESPPAGTEAFF. CDR3 nucleotide sequence: TGTGCCAGCAGTGAATCCCCCCCCGCAGGCACTGAAGCTTTCTTT.